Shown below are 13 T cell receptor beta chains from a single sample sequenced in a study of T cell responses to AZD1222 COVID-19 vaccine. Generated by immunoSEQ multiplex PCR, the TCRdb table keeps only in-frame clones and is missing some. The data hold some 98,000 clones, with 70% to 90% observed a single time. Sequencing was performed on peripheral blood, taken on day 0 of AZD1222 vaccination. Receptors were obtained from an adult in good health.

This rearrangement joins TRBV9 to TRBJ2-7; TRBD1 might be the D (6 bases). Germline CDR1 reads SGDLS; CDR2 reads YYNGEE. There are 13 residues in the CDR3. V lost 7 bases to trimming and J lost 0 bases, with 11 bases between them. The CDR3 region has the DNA TGTGCCAGCTCCCGGGACAACTCCTACGAGCAGTACTTC. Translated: CASSRDNSYEQYF.

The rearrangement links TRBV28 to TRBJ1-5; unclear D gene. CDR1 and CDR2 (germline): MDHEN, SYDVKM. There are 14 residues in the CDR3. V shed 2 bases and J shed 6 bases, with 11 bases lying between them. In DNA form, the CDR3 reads TGTGCCAGCAGTTTAAGCCTAGGAGGTCAGCCCCAGCATTTT. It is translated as CASSLSLGGQPQHF.

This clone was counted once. CDR3 loop: CASSLGSGGDLYSNQPQHF. For the CDR3, the DNA is TGTGCCAGCAGCTTAGGGTCAGGGGGCGACCTCTATAGCAATCAGCCCCAGCATTTT. The chain has TRBV7-8 and TRBJ1-5; 8 nucleotides agree with TRBD1. The CDR3 extends over 19 amino acids. Per the germline V gene, CDR1 is SGHVS and CDR2 is FQNEAQ. V trimming: 1 base; J trimming: 0 bases; junction bases outside the gene matches: 11.

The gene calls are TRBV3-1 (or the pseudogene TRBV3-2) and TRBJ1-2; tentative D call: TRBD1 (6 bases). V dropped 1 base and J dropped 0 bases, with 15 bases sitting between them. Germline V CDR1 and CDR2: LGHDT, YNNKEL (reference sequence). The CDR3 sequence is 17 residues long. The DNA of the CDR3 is TGTGCCAGCAGCCAAGTTGACCAGACAGGCCCTAACTATGGCTACACCTTC. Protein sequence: CASSQVDQTGPNYGYTF.

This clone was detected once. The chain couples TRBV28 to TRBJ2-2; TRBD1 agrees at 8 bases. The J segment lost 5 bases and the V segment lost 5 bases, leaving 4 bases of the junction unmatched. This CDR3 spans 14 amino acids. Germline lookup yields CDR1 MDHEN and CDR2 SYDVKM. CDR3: CASSRTGWTGELFF. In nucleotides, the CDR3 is TGTGCCAGCAGTCGGACAGGGTGGACCGGGGAGCTGTTTTTT.

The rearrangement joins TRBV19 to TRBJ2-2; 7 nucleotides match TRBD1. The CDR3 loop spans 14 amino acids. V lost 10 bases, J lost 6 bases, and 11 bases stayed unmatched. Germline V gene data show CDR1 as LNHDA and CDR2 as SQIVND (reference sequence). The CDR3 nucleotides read TGTGCCACCGCAGAGAGGGGGCTTCCCGGGGAGCTGTTTTTT. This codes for CATAERGLPGELFF.

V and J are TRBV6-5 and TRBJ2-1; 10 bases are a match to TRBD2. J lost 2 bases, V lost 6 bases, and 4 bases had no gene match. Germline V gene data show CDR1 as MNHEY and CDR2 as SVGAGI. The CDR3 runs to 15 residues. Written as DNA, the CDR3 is TGTGCCAGCAGCCGGACTAGCGGACCCTACAATGAGCAGTTCTTC. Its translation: CASSRTSGPYNEQFF.

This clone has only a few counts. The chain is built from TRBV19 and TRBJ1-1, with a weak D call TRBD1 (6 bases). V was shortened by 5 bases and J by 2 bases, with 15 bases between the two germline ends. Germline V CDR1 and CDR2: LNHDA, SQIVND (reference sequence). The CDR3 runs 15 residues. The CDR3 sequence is CASSPTAGVNTEAFF. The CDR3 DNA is TGTGCCAGTAGTCCGACGGCAGGGGTAAACACTGAAGCTTTCTTT.

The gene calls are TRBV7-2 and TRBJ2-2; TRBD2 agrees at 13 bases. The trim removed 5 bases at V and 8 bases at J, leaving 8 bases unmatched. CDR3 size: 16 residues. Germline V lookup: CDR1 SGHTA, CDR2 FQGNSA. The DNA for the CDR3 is TGTGCCAGCAGCCAAGGACTAGCGGGGGTAGAAGGGGAGCTGTTTTTT. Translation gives CASSQGLAGVEGELFF.

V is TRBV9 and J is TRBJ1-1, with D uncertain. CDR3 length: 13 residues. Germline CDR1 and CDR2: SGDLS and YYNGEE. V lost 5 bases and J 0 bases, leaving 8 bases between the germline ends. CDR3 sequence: CASSLTLNTEAFF. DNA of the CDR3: TGTGCCAGCAGTCTCACTTTGAACACTGAAGCTTTCTTT.

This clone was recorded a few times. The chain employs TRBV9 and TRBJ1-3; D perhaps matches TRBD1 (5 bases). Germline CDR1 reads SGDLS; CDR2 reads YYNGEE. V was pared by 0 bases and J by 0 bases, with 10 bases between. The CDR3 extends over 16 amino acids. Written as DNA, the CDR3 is TGTGCCAGCAGCGTAGGACAGCGGGTCTCTGGAAACACCATATATTTT. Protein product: CASSVGQRVSGNTIYF.

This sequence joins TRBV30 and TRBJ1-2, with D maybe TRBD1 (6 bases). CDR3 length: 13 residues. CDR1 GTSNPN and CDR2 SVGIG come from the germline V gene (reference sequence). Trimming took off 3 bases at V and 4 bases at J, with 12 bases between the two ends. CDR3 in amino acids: CAWRPRQVYGYTF. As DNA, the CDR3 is TGTGCCTGGAGGCCCAGACAGGTCTATGGCTACACCTTC.

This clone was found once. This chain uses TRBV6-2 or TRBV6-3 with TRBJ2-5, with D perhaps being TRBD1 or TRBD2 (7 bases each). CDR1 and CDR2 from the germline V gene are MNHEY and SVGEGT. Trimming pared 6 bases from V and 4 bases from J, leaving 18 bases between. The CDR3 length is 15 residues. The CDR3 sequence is CASSRGGVVGETQYF. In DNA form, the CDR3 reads TGTGCCAGCAGCAGGGGGGGAGTGGTTGGAGAGACCCAGTACTTC.